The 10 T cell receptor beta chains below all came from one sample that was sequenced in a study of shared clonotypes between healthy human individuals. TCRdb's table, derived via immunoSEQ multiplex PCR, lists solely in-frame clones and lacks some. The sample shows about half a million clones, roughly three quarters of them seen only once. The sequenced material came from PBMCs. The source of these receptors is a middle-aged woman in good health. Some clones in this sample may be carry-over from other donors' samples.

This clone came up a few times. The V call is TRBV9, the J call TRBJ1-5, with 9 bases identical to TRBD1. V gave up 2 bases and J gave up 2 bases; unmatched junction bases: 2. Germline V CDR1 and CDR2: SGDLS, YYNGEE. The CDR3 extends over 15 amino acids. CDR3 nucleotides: TGTGCCAGCAGCGTCCGGGACAGGGGCAATCAGCCCCAGCATTTT. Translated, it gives CASSVRDRGNQPQHF.

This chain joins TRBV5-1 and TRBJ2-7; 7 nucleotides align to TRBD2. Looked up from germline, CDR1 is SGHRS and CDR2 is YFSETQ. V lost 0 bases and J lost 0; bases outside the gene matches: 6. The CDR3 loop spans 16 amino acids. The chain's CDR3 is CASSLGGGRGSYEQYF. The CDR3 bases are TGCGCCAGCAGCTTGGGGGGCGGGAGAGGCTCCTACGAGCAGTACTTC.

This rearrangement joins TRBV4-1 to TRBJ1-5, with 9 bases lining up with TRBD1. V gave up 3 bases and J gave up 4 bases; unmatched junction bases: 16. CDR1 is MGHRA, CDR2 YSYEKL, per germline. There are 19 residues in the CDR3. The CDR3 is CASSQPGQGSLVENQPQHF. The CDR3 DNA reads TGCGCCAGCAGCCAGCCGGGACAGGGCTCGTTGGTGGAGAATCAGCCCCAGCATTTT.

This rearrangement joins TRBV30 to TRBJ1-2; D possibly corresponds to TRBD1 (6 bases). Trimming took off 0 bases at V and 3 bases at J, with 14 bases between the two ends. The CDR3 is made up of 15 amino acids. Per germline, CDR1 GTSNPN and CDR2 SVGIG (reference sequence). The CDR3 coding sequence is TGTGCCTGGAGTGTCTCCCCGACAGGCGACTATGGCTACACCTTC. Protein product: CAWSVSPTGDYGYTF.

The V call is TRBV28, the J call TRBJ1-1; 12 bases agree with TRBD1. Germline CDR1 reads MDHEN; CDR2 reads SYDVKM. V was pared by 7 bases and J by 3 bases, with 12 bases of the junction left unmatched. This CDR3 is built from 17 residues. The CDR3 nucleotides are TGTGCCAGCAAGGGGACAGGGGGCGAGCGATTCTACACTGAAGCTTTCTTT. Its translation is CASKGTGGERFYTEAFF.

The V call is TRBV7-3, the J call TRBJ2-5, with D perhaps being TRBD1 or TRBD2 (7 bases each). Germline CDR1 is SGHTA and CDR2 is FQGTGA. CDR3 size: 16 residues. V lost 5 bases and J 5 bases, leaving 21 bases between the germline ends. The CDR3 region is CASSPQGGGSWETQYF. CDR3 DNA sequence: TGTGCCAGCAGCCCCCAGGGGGGCGGGAGTTGGGAGACCCAGTACTTC.

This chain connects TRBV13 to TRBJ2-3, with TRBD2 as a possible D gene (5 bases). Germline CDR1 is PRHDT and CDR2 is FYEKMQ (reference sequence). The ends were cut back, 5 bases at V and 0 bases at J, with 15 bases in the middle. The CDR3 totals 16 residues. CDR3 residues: CASSPRGLLSTDTQYF. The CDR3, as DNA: TGTGCCAGCAGCCCCCGGGGTCTTCTCAGCACAGATACGCAGTATTTT.

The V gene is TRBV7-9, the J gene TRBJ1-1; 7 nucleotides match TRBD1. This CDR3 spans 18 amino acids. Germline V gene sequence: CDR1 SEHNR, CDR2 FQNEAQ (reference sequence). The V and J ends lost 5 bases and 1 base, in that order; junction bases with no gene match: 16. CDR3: CASSPREGAAFRNTEAFF. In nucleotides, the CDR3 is TGTGCCAGCAGCCCAAGAGAGGGGGCCGCGTTTCGGAACACTGAAGCTTTCTTT.

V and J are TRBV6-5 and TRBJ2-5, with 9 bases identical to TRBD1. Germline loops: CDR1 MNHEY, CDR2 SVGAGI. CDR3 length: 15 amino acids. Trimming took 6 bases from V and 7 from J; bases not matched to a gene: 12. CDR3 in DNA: TGTGCCAGCAGACCGGGACAGGGACATTTGGGGACCCAGTACTTC. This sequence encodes CASRPGQGHLGTQYF.

The CDR3 DNA reads as TGTGCCACCAGCACCACTACGGGTGGGGGCTACACCTTC. Amino acid sequence: CATSTTTGGGYTF. The chain has TRBV15 and TRBJ1-2; no reliable D call. Trimming removed 4 bases at V and 8 bases at J, with 14 bases between. Germline values: CDR1 LNHNV, CDR2 YYDKDF (reference sequence). The CDR3 extends over 13 amino acids.